The source of this T cell receptor (beta chain) is a study of blood T cell repertoires in COVID-19. Study-wide background: Italy, Spain and the United States were the sources of the convalescent and acute COVID-19 samples.

Germline loops: CDR1 SQVTM, CDR2 ANQGSEA. CDR3 length equals 13 residues. V was clipped by 6 bases and J by 0 bases; unmatched bases: 4. Here immunoSEQ multiplex PCR was the method, and the copy in TCRdb shows in-frame clones only, minus some. This table holds hundreds of thousands of clones, roughly 90% found once. All recovered Cohort 3 donors got two negative PCRs, got clearance, or saw symptom resolution. The chain is built from TRBV29-1 and TRBJ1-2; 7 bases fit TRBD1. The specimen sequenced was PBMCs or T cells enriched from blood (not recorded which). The TCR was taken from a woman aged 40 to 55 who had recovered from COVID-19. CDR3 in DNA: TGCAGCGTCAAGGGACAGACTAACTATGGCTACACCTTC. This encodes CSVKGQTNYGYTF.